A selection of T cell receptor beta chains follows, all from one sample in a study of brain T cells in children with intractable seizures. Clones were read by immunoSEQ multiplex PCR, and TCRdb kept only the in-frame ones, dropping some. This sample has 80,000 or so clones; around 93% occur once, and the top ten carry approximately 1.4%. This specimen consisted of peripheral blood, obtained at surgery. Receptors originate from a boy under three years old with tuberous sclerosis and intractable seizures. CDR3s include the opening cysteine and the closing phenylalanine or tryptophan. The order of the fields is clone size, J gene, V gene, D gene, CDR3 DNA, CDR3 protein. The D gene is left open where the match is weak. Size tells how often a clone was seen (once, few, many) or the class of an expanded clone, and some rows leave it out.

clone_size: -
j_call: TRBJ2-7
v_call: TRBV2
d_call: TRBD1
cdr3_nt: TGTGCCAGCAGTGAAGCGCCAGGGGGCTACGAGCAGTACTTC
cdr3_aa: CASSEAPGGYEQYF

clone_size: -
j_call: TRBJ2-3
v_call: TRBV27
d_call: -
cdr3_nt: TGTGCCAGCAGCCCTATAGTCCCCCGAGGGACAGATACGCAGTATTTT
cdr3_aa: CASSPIVPRGTDTQYF

clone_size: -
j_call: TRBJ2-2
v_call: TRBV7-2
d_call: TRBD2
cdr3_nt: TGTGCCAGCAGCTTGGGACTAGTCCCCGGGGAGCTGTTTTTT
cdr3_aa: CASSLGLVPGELFF

clone_size: -
j_call: TRBJ2-7
v_call: TRBV23-1
d_call: -
cdr3_nt: TGCGCCAGCAGTCGAATGCCTCAGGACGGGACCTACGAGCAGTACTTC
cdr3_aa: CASSRMPQDGTYEQYF

clone_size: once
j_call: TRBJ1-2
v_call: TRBV2
d_call: -
cdr3_nt: TGTGCCAGCAGTATCGACACCTTTAACTATGGCTACACCTTC
cdr3_aa: CASSIDTFNYGYTF

clone_size: -
j_call: TRBJ1-3
v_call: TRBV9
d_call: -
cdr3_nt: TGTGCCAGCAGCTCGGGAGGGGGACGATCTGGAAACACCATATATTTT
cdr3_aa: CASSSGGGRSGNTIYF

clone_size: -
j_call: TRBJ2-1
v_call: TRBV7-9
d_call: -
cdr3_nt: TGTGCCAGCAGCTTCGAACAGGGCGGCTCCTACAATGAGCAGTTCTTC
cdr3_aa: CASSFEQGGSYNEQFF

clone_size: -
j_call: TRBJ2-7
v_call: TRBV9
d_call: -
cdr3_nt: TGTGCCAGCAGTATTATATTAGGGAGCGAGCAGTACTTC
cdr3_aa: CASSIILGSEQYF

clone_size: -
j_call: TRBJ2-7
v_call: TRBV19
d_call: -
cdr3_nt: TGTGCCAGTAGGGACGTAATTGGGGAGCAGTACTTC
cdr3_aa: CASRDVIGEQYF

clone_size: -
j_call: TRBJ2-5
v_call: TRBV27
d_call: TRBD2
cdr3_nt: TGTGCCAGCATCCTTCCCCGGACTAGCGGGAGTGAGGGAGAGACCCAGTACTTC
cdr3_aa: CASILPRTSGSEGETQYF

clone_size: -
j_call: TRBJ1-1
v_call: TRBV6-5
d_call: TRBD1
cdr3_nt: TGTGCCAGCAGGGCGACAGGGGGCCAGAACACTGAAGCTTTCTTT
cdr3_aa: CASRATGGQNTEAFF

clone_size: -
j_call: TRBJ2-7
v_call: TRBV29-1
d_call: TRBD2
cdr3_nt: TGCAGCGTCCACTGGGGAGGGGCCGGGAACGAGCAGTACTTC
cdr3_aa: CSVHWGGAGNEQYF

clone_size: -
j_call: TRBJ1-2
v_call: TRBV19
d_call: -
cdr3_nt: TGTGCCAGTAGTATAGGGGGTGGCGGTGGCTACACCTTC
cdr3_aa: CASSIGGGGGYTF

clone_size: -
j_call: TRBJ2-3
v_call: TRBV5-1
d_call: -
cdr3_nt: TGCGCCAGCAGCTTCTTCACAGGCGGCACAGATACGCAGTATTTT
cdr3_aa: CASSFFTGGTDTQYF

clone_size: -
j_call: TRBJ1-5
v_call: TRBV5-8
d_call: -
cdr3_nt: TGTGCCAGCAGCCTGATGGGGCGGTGGGATCAGCCCCAGCATTTT
cdr3_aa: CASSLMGRWDQPQHF

clone_size: -
j_call: TRBJ2-3
v_call: TRBV4-2
d_call: TRBD2
cdr3_nt: TGTGCCAGCAGCCAAGAGGGGCGGGGGGGCCCCACAGATACGCAGTATTTT
cdr3_aa: CASSQEGRGGPTDTQYF

clone_size: -
j_call: TRBJ2-7
v_call: TRBV14
d_call: TRBD1
cdr3_nt: TGTGCCAGCAGCCATACCGCGGACAGGGATATTGTCGAGCAGTACTTC
cdr3_aa: CASSHTADRDIVEQYF

clone_size: -
j_call: TRBJ2-5
v_call: TRBV5-6
d_call: TRBD1
cdr3_nt: TGTGCCAGCAGCTTGCCCGGACAGGGGGAGACCCAGTACTTC
cdr3_aa: CASSLPGQGETQYF

clone_size: -
j_call: TRBJ1-6
v_call: TRBV7-9
d_call: -
cdr3_nt: TGTGCCAGCAGCTCACAGGACAGTTCGCATTCACCCCTCCACTTT
cdr3_aa: CASSSQDSSHSPLHF

clone_size: -
j_call: TRBJ1-2
v_call: TRBV7-2
d_call: -
cdr3_nt: TGTGCCAGCAGCTTAGATCCCGTGCAGGTCTATGGCTACACCTTC
cdr3_aa: CASSLDPVQVYGYTF

clone_size: -
j_call: TRBJ2-7
v_call: TRBV12-3/TRBV12-4
d_call: -
cdr3_nt: TGTGCCAGCAGTACCGGCGGCTACGAGCAGTACTTC
cdr3_aa: CASSTGGYEQYF

clone_size: -
j_call: TRBJ1-5
v_call: TRBV7-9
d_call: TRBD1
cdr3_nt: TGTGCCAGCAGCTTACGGGGGACAGCAGATCAGCCCCAGCATTTT
cdr3_aa: CASSLRGTADQPQHF

clone_size: -
j_call: TRBJ1-1
v_call: TRBV15
d_call: -
cdr3_nt: TGTGCCACCAGGACGATCGACGGACTGAACACTGAAGCTTTCTTT
cdr3_aa: CATRTIDGLNTEAFF

clone_size: -
j_call: TRBJ2-3
v_call: TRBV13
d_call: -
cdr3_nt: TGTGCCAGCAGCTTAGGCGTAAGACAAGCAGATACGCAGTATTTT
cdr3_aa: CASSLGVRQADTQYF

clone_size: -
j_call: TRBJ2-7
v_call: TRBV3-1/TRBV3-2
d_call: -
cdr3_nt: TGTGCCAGCAGCCAAGATGGGCAGAGCTACGAGCAGTACTTC
cdr3_aa: CASSQDGQSYEQYF

clone_size: -
j_call: TRBJ2-7
v_call: TRBV9
d_call: -
cdr3_nt: TGTGCCAGCAGCCCGCCCGGATTAGGAGCCGGGGGATACGAGCAGTACTTC
cdr3_aa: CASSPPGLGAGGYEQYF

clone_size: -
j_call: TRBJ2-7
v_call: TRBV19
d_call: -
cdr3_nt: TGTGCCAGTAGGGAACAGGGTACACACGAGCAGTACTTC
cdr3_aa: CASREQGTHEQYF

clone_size: once
j_call: TRBJ2-2
v_call: TRBV12-5
d_call: TRBD1
cdr3_nt: TGTGCTAGTGGTTCGACTCCGGGACAGGGGACCGGGGAGCTGTTTTTT
cdr3_aa: CASGSTPGQGTGELFF

clone_size: -
j_call: TRBJ1-6
v_call: TRBV5-1
d_call: -
cdr3_nt: TGCGCCAGCAGCTTGGAAGCAGGGGTGAATAATTCACCCCTCCACTTT
cdr3_aa: CASSLEAGVNNSPLHF

clone_size: -
j_call: TRBJ2-3
v_call: TRBV20-1
d_call: -
cdr3_nt: TGCAGTGCTAGTCGGGGAGATACGCAGTATTTT
cdr3_aa: CSASRGDTQYF

clone_size: -
j_call: TRBJ1-1
v_call: TRBV6-5
d_call: TRBD1
cdr3_nt: TGTGCCAGCAGGTCTCCGGGACAGGTGAACACTGAAGCTTTCTTT
cdr3_aa: CASRSPGQVNTEAFF

clone_size: -
j_call: TRBJ2-5
v_call: TRBV3-1/TRBV3-2
d_call: TRBD1
cdr3_nt: TGTGCCAGCAGCCCGGGGACAGGGAGGGAGACCCAGTACTTC
cdr3_aa: CASSPGTGRETQYF

clone_size: -
j_call: TRBJ2-7
v_call: TRBV6-6
d_call: -
cdr3_nt: TGTGCCAGCTCATCTCTCCCCAGCTACGAGCAGTACTTC
cdr3_aa: CASSSLPSYEQYF

clone_size: -
j_call: TRBJ2-1
v_call: TRBV20-1
d_call: -
cdr3_nt: TGCAGTGCTAGAGACAATGAGCAGTTCTTC
cdr3_aa: CSARDNEQFF

clone_size: -
j_call: TRBJ2-5
v_call: TRBV19
d_call: -
cdr3_nt: TGTGCCAGTAGTATAGTGGGAGAAGAGACCCAGTACTTC
cdr3_aa: CASSIVGEETQYF

clone_size: -
j_call: TRBJ1-3
v_call: TRBV7-9
d_call: -
cdr3_nt: TGTGCCAGCAGCTTCACGACAGGCTCTGGAAACACCATATATTTT
cdr3_aa: CASSFTTGSGNTIYF

clone_size: -
j_call: TRBJ1-2
v_call: TRBV6-5
d_call: -
cdr3_nt: TGTGCCAGCACCCAACAGGGAGGCTATGGCTACACCTTC
cdr3_aa: CASTQQGGYGYTF

clone_size: -
j_call: TRBJ2-7
v_call: TRBV5-1
d_call: -
cdr3_nt: TGCGCCAGCAGCTTGGAAGGGTTTCGGGACGAGCAGTACTTC
cdr3_aa: CASSLEGFRDEQYF

clone_size: -
j_call: TRBJ1-1
v_call: TRBV20-1
d_call: -
cdr3_nt: TGCAGTGCTAGTGCAGGGAACACTGAAGCTTTCTTT
cdr3_aa: CSASAGNTEAFF

clone_size: -
j_call: TRBJ1-1
v_call: TRBV5-8
d_call: -
cdr3_nt: TGTGCCAGCAGCTATACAGCGGGTGAAGCTTTCTTT
cdr3_aa: CASSYTAGEAFF

clone_size: -
j_call: TRBJ1-2
v_call: TRBV19
d_call: -
cdr3_nt: TGTGCCAGTAGTATCAGCAGCTTTGTATATGGCTACACCTTC
cdr3_aa: CASSISSFVYGYTF

clone_size: -
j_call: TRBJ2-3
v_call: TRBV2
d_call: TRBD2
cdr3_nt: TGTGCCAGCAGTGCTGAAACGACTAGCGGGTATGATACGCAGTATTTT
cdr3_aa: CASSAETTSGYDTQYF

clone_size: -
j_call: TRBJ2-7
v_call: TRBV4-1
d_call: TRBD2
cdr3_nt: TGCGCCAGCAGCCAACCCTTTAATGGGCGGGGGAGGGACGAGCAGTACTTC
cdr3_aa: CASSQPFNGRGRDEQYF

clone_size: -
j_call: TRBJ2-5
v_call: TRBV5-6
d_call: TRBD1
cdr3_nt: TGTGCCAGCAGCTTGGCCTTCGACAGGGGGCTTTGGGAGACCCAGTACTTC
cdr3_aa: CASSLAFDRGLWETQYF

clone_size: few
j_call: TRBJ1-1
v_call: TRBV7-8
d_call: TRBD1
cdr3_nt: TGTGCCAGCAGCTTAGACAGGGGGAACACTGAAGCTTTCTTT
cdr3_aa: CASSLDRGNTEAFF

clone_size: -
j_call: TRBJ1-2
v_call: TRBV10-3
d_call: TRBD1
cdr3_nt: TGTGCCATCACCGACCCGGGACAGAACTATGGCTACACCTTC
cdr3_aa: CAITDPGQNYGYTF

clone_size: -
j_call: TRBJ2-1
v_call: TRBV19
d_call: -
cdr3_nt: TGTGCCAGTAGTGCCGATCTAGGTGGCTCCTACAATGAGCAGTTCTTC
cdr3_aa: CASSADLGGSYNEQFF

clone_size: -
j_call: TRBJ2-7
v_call: TRBV3-1/TRBV3-2
d_call: -
cdr3_nt: TGTGCCAGCAGCCAAGATGGAGGTTTCTACGAGCAGTACTTC
cdr3_aa: CASSQDGGFYEQYF

clone_size: -
j_call: TRBJ1-5
v_call: TRBV4-2
d_call: -
cdr3_nt: TGTGCCAGCAGCCAAGAGCGGGAGAATCAGCCCCAGCATTTT
cdr3_aa: CASSQERENQPQHF

clone_size: once
j_call: TRBJ1-1
v_call: TRBV14
d_call: -
cdr3_nt: TGTGCCAGCAGCCCCTCACAGGGGAACACTGAAGCTTTCTTT
cdr3_aa: CASSPSQGNTEAFF

clone_size: -
j_call: TRBJ1-4
v_call: TRBV23-1
d_call: -
cdr3_nt: TGCGCCAGCAGTCAAGCGAGCGCAACTAATGAAAAACTGTTTTTT
cdr3_aa: CASSQASATNEKLFF

clone_size: once
j_call: TRBJ2-3
v_call: TRBV9
d_call: -
cdr3_nt: TGTGCCAGCAGCGTAGAGGTTCCAGGAACTAGGGGCGCAGATACGCAGTATTTT
cdr3_aa: CASSVEVPGTRGADTQYF

clone_size: -
j_call: TRBJ1-1
v_call: TRBV20-1
d_call: -
cdr3_nt: TGCAGTGCCATCAGGAGCACTGAAGCTTTCTTT
cdr3_aa: CSAIRSTEAFF

clone_size: -
j_call: TRBJ2-1
v_call: TRBV19
d_call: -
cdr3_nt: TGTGCCAGTAGTATAATGTGGGGAAGCTCCTACAATGAGCAGTTCTTC
cdr3_aa: CASSIMWGSSYNEQFF

clone_size: -
j_call: TRBJ2-3
v_call: TRBV5-4
d_call: -
cdr3_nt: TGTGCCAGCAGCTTGGATAGTCCCGATACGCAGTATTTT
cdr3_aa: CASSLDSPDTQYF